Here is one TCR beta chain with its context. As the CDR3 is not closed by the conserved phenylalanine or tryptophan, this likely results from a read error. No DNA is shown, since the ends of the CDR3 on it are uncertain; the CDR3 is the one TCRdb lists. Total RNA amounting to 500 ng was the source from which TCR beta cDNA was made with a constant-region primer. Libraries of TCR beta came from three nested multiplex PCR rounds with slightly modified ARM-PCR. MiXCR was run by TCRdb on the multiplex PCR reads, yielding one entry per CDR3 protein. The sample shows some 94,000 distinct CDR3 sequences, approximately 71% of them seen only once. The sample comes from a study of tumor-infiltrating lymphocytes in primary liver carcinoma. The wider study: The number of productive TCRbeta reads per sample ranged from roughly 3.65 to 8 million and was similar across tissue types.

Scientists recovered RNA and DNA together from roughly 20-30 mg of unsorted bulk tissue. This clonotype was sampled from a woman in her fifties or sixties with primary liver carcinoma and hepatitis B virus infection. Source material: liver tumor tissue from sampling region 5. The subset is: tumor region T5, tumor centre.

This CDR3 is CASRVAGKREQYY. This sequence joins TRBV10-2 and TRBJ2-7; TRBD2, the table's D call, lacks a check against the DNA. Germline V gene data show CDR1 as WSHSY and CDR2 as SAAADI. From its first to its last residue, the CDR3 has 13 amino acids.